This T cell receptor beta chain was observed in a study of response to subunit inactivated influenza vaccine. TCRdb ran MiXCR on the RT-PCR reads and lists one entry per CDR3 protein. This table holds 450,000 to 600,000 distinct CDR3 sequences, around 7.7% found once. Regarding the study as a whole: With each seasonal influenza vaccination, the authors suggested, few new T cells are recruited.

A note on this clonotype: The antigen is undetermined. The junction differs from germline at one of its ends, possibly a read error.

Germline loops: CDR1 SQVTM, CDR2 ANQGSEA. This CDR3 comprises 12 residues. The starting material was PBMCs from blood, obtained roughly 24 months after vaccination. The J gene is TRBJ2-3, the V gene TRBV29-1, with a possible D match to TRBD2 (5 bases). The sequence came from a man aged 50-75 years who received an inactivated influenza vaccine. The DNA for the CDR3 is TGCAGCGCACTTAGCGATCGGGATACGCATTATTTT. Protein product: CSALSDRDTHYF.